This TCR beta chain was identified in a study of shared clonotypes between healthy human individuals. Study in general: There were three CD4 naive, three CD4 memory, two CD8 naive and one CD8 memory plates per donor.

This clone is a singleton in its sample. The target antigen is unknown. Broader study findings: Blood alone was sampled, and tissue repertoires likely differ.

The junction had 7 bases not matched to a gene; V was cut back by 7 bases and J by 6 bases. CDR1 ENHRY and CDR2 SYGVKD come from the germline V gene. This CDR3 has 13 amino acids. Each subset's genomic DNA was split evenly across several immunoSEQ plates. Template for every sorted-subset replicate PCR totaled about 0.2 ug DNA, tens of thousands of T cell genomes. TCRdb keeps only in-frame clones here, not all; method: immunoSEQ multiplex PCR. The sample records 2 million to 3 million clones, approximately 93% being singletons. The gene calls are TRBV10-3 and TRBJ2-7, with 9 bases aligning to TRBD2. This receptor was obtained from a young man in good health. Some clones in this sample may be carry-over from other donors' samples. The sequenced material came from naive CD4+ T cells from PBMCs. This sample's subset: CD45RA+ positively selected. CDR3 amino acids: CAITGLARGEQYF. The CDR3 DNA sequence: TGTGCCATCACAGGACTAGCGAGGGGCGAGCAGTACTTC.